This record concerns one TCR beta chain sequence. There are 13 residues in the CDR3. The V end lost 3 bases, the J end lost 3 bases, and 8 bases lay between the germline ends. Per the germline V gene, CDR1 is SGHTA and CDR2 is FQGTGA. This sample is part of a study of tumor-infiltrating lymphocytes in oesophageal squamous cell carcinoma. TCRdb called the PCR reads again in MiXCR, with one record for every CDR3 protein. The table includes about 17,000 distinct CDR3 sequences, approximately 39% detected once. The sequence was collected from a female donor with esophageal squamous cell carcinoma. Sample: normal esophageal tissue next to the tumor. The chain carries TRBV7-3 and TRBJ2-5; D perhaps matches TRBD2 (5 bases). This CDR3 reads CASSFSREETQYF. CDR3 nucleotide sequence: TGTGCCAGCAGCTTCTCGAGGGAAGAGACCCAGTACTTC. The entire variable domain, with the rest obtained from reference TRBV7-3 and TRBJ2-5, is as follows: GAGVSQTPSNKVTEKGKYVELRCDPISGHTALYWYRQSLGQGPEFLIYFQGTGAADDSGLPNDRFFAVRPEGSVSTLKIQRTERGDSAVYLCASSFSREETQYFGPGTRLLVL.